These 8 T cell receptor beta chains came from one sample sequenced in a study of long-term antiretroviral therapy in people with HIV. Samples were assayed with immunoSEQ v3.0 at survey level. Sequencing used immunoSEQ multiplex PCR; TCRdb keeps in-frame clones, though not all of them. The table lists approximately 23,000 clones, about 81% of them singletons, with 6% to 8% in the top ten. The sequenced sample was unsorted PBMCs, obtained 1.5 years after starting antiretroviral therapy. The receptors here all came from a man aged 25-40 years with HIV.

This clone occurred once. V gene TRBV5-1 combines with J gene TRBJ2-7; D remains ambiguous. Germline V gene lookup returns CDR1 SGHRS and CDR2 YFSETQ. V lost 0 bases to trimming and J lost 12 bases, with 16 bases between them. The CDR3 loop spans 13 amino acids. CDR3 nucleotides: TGCGCCAGCAGCTTGGGGACCCAGCTTGACCGGTACTTC. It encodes CASSLGTQLDRYF.

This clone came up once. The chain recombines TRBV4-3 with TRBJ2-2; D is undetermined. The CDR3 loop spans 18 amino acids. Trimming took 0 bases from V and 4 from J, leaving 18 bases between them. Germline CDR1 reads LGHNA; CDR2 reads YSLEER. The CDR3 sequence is CASSQDVDIGLGTGELFF. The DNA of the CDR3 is TGCGCCAGCAGCCAAGATGTCGACATAGGGCTTGGCACCGGGGAGCTGTTTTTT.

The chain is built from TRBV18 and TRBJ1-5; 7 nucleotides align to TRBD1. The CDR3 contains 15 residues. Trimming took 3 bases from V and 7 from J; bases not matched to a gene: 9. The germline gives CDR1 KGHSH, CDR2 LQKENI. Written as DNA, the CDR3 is TGTGCCAGCTCACCGCCGGGACAGCCTGGGCAGCCCCAGCATTTT. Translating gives CASSPPGQPGQPQHF. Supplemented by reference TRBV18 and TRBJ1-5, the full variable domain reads NAGVMQNPRHLVRRRGQEARLRCSPMKGHSHVYWYRQLPEEGLKFMVYLQKENIIDESGMPKERFSAEFPKEGPSILRIQQVVRGDSAAYFCASSPPGQPGQPQHFGDGTRLSIL.

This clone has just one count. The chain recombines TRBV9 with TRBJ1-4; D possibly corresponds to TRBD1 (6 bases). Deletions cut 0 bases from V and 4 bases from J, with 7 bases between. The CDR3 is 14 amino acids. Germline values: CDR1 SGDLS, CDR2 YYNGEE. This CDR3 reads CASSVAGDNEKLFF. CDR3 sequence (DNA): TGTGCCAGCAGCGTAGCAGGGGATAATGAAAAACTGTTTTTT.

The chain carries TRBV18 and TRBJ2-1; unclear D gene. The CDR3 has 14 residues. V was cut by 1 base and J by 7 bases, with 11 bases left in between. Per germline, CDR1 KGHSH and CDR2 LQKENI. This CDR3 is CASSPRGRVNEQFF. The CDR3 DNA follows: TGTGCCAGCTCACCACGAGGTAGGGTAAATGAGCAGTTCTTC.

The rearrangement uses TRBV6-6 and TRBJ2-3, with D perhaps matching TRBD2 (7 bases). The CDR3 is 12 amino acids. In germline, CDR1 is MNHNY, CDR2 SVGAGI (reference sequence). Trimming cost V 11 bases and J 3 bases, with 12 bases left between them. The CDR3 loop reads CASGEGTDTQYF. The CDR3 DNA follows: TGTGCCTCAGGGGAGGGGACAGATACGCAGTATTTT.

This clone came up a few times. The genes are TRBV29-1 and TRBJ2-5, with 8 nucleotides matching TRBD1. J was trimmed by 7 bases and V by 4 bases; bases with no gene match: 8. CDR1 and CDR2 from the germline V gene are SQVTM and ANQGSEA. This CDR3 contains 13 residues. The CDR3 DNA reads TGCAGCGTTGGGACAGGGACTGGGGGGACCCAGTACTTC. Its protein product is CSVGTGTGGTQYF.

CDR3: CASRGNGGINEKLFF. The CDR3 DNA is TGCGCCAGCAGAGGAAACGGAGGGATTAATGAAAAACTGTTTTTT. The chain uses TRBV5-1 and TRBJ1-4; no definite D call. CDR1 and CDR2 from the germline V gene are SGHRS and YFSETQ. The CDR3 runs 15 residues. V was cut by 5 bases and J by 4 bases, with 15 bases left in between.